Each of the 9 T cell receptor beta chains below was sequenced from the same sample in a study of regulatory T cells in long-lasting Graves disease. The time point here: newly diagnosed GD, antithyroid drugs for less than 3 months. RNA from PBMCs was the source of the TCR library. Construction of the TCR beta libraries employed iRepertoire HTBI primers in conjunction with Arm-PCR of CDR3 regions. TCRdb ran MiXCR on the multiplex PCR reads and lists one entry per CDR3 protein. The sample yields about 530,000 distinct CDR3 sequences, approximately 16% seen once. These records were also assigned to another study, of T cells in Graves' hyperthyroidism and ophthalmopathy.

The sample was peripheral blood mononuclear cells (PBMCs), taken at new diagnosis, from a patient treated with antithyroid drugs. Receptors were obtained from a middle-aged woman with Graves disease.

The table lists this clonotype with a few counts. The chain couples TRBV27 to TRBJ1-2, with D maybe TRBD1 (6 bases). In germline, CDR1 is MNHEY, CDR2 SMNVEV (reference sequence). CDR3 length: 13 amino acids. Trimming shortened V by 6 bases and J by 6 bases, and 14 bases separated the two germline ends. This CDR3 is CASRFTGTDGYTF. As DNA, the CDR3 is TGTGCCAGCAGGTTTACAGGGACCGATGGCTACACCTTC.

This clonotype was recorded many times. This CDR3 reads CASTLSRGFGEQYF. CDR3 DNA: TGCGCCAGCACACTCTCCAGGGGGTTTGGGGAGCAGTACTTC. The genes are TRBV5-1 and TRBJ2-7; TRBD1 aligns across 7 bases. The J segment lost 7 bases and the V segment lost 6 bases, leaving 13 bases of the junction unmatched. This CDR3 has 14 amino acids. The germline gives CDR1 SGHRS, CDR2 YFSETQ.

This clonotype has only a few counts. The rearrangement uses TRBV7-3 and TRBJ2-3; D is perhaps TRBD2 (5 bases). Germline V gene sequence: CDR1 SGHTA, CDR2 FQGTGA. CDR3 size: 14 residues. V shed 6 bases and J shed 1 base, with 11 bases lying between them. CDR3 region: CASSPTGGTDTQYF. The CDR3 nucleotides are TGTGCCAGCAGTCCAACCGGGGGCACAGATACGCAGTATTTT. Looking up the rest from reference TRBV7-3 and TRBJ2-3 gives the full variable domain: GAGVSQTPSNKVTEKGKYVELRCDPISGHTALYWYRQSLGQGPEFLIYFQGTGAADDSGLPNDRFFAVRPEGSVSTLKIQRTERGDSAVYLCASSPTGGTDTQYFGPGTRLTVL.

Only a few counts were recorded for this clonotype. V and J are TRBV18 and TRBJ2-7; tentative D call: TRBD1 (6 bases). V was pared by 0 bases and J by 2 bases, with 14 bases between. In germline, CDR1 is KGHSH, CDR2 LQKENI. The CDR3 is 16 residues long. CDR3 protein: CASSPPGGQPPYEQYF. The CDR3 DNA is TGTGCCAGCTCACCACCGGGTGGACAGCCTCCCTACGAGCAGTACTTC. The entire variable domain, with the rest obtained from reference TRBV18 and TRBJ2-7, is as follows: NAGVMQNPRHLVRRRGQEARLRCSPMKGHSHVYWYRQLPEEGLKFMVYLQKENIIDESGMPKERFSAEFPKEGPSILRIQQVVRGDSAAYFCASSPPGGQPPYEQYFGPGTRLTVT.

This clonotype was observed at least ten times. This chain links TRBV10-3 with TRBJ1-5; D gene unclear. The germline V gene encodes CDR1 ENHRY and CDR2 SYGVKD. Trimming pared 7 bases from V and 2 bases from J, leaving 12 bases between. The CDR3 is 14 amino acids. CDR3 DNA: TGTGCCATCAATAATCAGAAGGGCAATCAGCCCCAGCATTTT. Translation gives CAINNQKGNQPQHF.

This CDR3 is CAWSARDGHNSPLHF. Written as DNA, the CDR3 is TGTGCCTGGAGTGCTAGGGACGGACATAATTCACCCCTCCACTTT. The rearrangement links TRBV30 to TRBJ1-6; weak D call: TRBD1 (5 bases). The germline V gene has CDR1 GTSNPN and CDR2 SVGIG (reference sequence). The CDR3 spans 15 residues. Deletions cut 1 base from V and 5 bases from J, with 12 bases between.

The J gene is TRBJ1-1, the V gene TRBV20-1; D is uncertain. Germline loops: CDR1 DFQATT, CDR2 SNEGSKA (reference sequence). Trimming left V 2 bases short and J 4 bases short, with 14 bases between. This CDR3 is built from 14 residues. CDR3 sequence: CSARSGSPVTEAFF. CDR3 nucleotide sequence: TGCAGTGCTAGATCGGGAAGCCCCGTCACTGAAGCTTTCTTT.

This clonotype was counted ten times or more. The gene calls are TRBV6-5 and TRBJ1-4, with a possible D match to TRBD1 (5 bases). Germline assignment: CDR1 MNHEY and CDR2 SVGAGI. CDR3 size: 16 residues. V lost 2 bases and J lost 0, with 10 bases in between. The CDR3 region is CASSYPRDATNEKLFF. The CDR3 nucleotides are TGTGCCAGCAGTTACCCCAGGGACGCAACTAATGAAAAACTGTTTTTT.

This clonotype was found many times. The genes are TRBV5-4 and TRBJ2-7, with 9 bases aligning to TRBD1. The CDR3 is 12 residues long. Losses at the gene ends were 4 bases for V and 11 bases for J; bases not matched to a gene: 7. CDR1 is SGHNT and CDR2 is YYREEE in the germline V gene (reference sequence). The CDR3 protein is CASSDAGTGKYF. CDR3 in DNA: TGTGCCAGCAGCGATGCAGGGACAGGGAAGTACTTC.